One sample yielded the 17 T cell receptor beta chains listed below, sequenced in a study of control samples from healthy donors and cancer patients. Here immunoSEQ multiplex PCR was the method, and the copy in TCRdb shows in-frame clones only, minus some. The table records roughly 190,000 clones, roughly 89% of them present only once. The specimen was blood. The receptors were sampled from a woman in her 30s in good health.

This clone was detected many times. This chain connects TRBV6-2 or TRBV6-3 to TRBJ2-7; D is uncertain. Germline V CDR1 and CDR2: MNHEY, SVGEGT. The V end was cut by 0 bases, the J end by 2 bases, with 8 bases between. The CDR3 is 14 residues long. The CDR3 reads CASSYSIGPYEQYF. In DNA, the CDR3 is TGTGCCAGCAGTTACTCGATCGGACCCTACGAGCAGTACTTC.

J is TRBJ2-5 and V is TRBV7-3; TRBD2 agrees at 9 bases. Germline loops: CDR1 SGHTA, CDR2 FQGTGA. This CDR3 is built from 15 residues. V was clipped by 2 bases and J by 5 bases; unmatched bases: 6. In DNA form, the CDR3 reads TGTGCCAGCAGCTTAGCGGGAGGGCCGGAGGAGACCCAGTACTTC. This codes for CASSLAGGPEETQYF.

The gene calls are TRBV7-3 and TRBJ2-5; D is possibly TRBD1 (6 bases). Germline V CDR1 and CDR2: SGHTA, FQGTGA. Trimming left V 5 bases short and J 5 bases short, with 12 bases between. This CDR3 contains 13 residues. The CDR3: CASSEGVGETQYF. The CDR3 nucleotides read TGTGCCAGCAGCGAGGGGGTAGGGGAGACCCAGTACTTC.

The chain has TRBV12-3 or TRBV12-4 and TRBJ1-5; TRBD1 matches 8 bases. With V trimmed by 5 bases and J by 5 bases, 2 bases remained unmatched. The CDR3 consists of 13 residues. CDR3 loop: CASSPDRDQPQHF. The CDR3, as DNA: TGTGCCAGCAGTCCGGACAGGGATCAGCCCCAGCATTTT.

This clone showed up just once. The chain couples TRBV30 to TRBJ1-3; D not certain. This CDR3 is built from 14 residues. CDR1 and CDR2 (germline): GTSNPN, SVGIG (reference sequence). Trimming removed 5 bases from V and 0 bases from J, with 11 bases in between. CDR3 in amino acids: CAWERARSGNTIYF. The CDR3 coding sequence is TGTGCCTGGGAGAGGGCCCGCTCTGGAAACACCATATATTTT.

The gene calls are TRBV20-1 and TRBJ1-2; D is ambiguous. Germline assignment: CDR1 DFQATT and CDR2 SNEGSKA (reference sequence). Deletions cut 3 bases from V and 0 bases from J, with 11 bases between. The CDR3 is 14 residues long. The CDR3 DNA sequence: TGCAGTGCTAGTTCTCCGGCGCCTAACTATGGCTACACCTTC. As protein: CSASSPAPNYGYTF.

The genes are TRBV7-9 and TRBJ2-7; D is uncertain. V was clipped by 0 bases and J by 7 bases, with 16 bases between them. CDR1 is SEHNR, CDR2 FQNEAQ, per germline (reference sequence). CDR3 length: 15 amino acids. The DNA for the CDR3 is TGTGCCAGCAGCTTAGCGTCGCAGCGAGCCGTAGAGCAGTACTTC. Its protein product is CASSLASQRAVEQYF. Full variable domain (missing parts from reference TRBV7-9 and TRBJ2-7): DTGVSQNPRHKITKRGQNVTFRCDPISEHNRLYWYRQTLGQGPEFLTYFQNEAQLEKSRLLSDRFSAERPKGSFSTLEIQRTEQGDSAMYLCASSLASQRAVEQYFGPGTRLTVT.

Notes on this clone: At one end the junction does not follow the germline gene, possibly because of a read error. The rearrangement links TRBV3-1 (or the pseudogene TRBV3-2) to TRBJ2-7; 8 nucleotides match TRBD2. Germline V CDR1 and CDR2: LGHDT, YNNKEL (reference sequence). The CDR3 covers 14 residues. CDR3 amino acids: CASRQRGGAYEQYF. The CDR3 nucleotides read TGTGCCAGCCGCCAACGGGGGGGGGCCTACGAGCAGTACTTC.

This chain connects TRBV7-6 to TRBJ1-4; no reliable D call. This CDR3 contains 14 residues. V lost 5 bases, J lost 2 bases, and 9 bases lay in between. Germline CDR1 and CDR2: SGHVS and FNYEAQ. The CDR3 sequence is CASSKDTTNEKLFF. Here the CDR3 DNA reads TGTGCCAGCAGCAAAGACACTACTAATGAAAAACTGTTTTTT.

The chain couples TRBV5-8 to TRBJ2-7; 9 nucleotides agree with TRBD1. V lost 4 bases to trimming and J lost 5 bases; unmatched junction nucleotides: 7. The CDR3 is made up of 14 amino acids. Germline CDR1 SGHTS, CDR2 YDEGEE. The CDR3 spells CASSTGQGGHEQYF. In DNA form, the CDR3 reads TGTGCCAGCAGCACGGGACAGGGTGGACACGAGCAGTACTTC.

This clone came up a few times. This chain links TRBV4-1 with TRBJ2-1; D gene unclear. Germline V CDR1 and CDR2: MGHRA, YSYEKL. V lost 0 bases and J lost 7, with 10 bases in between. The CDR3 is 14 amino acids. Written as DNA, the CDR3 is TGCGCCAGCAGCCAAGAGGGTCAGAGAAATGAGCAGTTCTTC. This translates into CASSQEGQRNEQFF.

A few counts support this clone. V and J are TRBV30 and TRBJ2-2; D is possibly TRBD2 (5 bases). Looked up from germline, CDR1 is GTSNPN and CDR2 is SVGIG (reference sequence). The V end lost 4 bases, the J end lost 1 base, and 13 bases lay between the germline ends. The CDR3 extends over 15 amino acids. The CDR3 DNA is TGTGCCTGGACCGCACTAGACCTGAACACCGGGGAGCTGTTTTTT. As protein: CAWTALDLNTGELFF.

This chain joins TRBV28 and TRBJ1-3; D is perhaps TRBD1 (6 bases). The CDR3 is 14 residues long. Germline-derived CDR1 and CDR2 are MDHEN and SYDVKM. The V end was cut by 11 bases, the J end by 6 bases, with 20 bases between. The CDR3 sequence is CAAMAPGVKNTIYF. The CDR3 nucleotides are TGTGCCGCTATGGCACCAGGGGTTAAAAACACCATATATTTT.

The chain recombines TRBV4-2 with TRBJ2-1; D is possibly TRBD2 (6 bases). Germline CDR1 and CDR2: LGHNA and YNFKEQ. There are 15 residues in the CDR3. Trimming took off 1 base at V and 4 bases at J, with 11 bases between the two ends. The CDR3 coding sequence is TGTGCCAGCAGCCAAGCGGGAGTATCGTACAATGAGCAGTTCTTC. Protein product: CASSQAGVSYNEQFF.

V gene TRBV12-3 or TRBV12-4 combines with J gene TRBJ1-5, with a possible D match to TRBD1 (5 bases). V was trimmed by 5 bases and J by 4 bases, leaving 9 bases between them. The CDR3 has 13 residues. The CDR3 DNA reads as TGTGCCAGCAGTGAACAGGAGAATCAGCCCCAGCATTTT. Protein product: CASSEQENQPQHF.

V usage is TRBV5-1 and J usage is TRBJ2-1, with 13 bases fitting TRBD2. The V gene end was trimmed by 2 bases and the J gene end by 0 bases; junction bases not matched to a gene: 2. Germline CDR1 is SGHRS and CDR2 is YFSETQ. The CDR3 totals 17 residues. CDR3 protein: CASSFTSGRVSYNEQFF. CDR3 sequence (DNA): TGCGCCAGCAGCTTTACTAGCGGGAGGGTCTCCTACAATGAGCAGTTCTTC.

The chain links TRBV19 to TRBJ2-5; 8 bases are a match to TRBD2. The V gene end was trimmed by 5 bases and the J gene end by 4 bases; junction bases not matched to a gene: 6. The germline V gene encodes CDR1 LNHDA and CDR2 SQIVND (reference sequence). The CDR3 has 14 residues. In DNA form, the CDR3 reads TGTGCCAGTAGTCCCCTCGGGACTAGAGAGACCCAGTACTTC. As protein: CASSPLGTRETQYF.